This TCR beta chain came from a study of response to subunit inactivated influenza vaccine. TCRdb reprocessed the RT-PCR reads via MiXCR and lists one record per CDR3 protein. This table holds approximately 490,000 distinct CDR3 sequences, approximately 7.8% found once. The germline gives CDR1 LGHDT, CDR2 YNNKEL (reference sequence). The CDR3 consists of 16 residues. V lost 4 bases to trimming and J lost 5 bases; unmatched junction nucleotides: 11. The receptor was derived from a man between 50 and 69 years old who received an inactivated influenza vaccine. J is TRBJ2-5 and V is TRBV3-1; TRBD2 matches at 9 bases. Material: PBMCs from blood, obtained 23 months after vaccination. The CDR3 protein is CASSPSGGGAPETQYF. CDR3 DNA sequence: TGTGCCAGCAGCCCATCTGGCGGGGGGGCCCCGGAGACCCAGTACTTC.